This TCR beta chain was observed in a study of blood T cell repertoires in COVID-19. TCRdb keeps only in-frame clones here, not all; method: immunoSEQ multiplex PCR. The sample includes 350,000 to 400,000 clones, more than 75% of them seen just once. This TCR came from a woman between 18 and 30 years old who had recovered from COVID-19. Sequenced sample: PBMCs or T cells enriched from blood (not recorded which).

CDR3 DNA: TGTGCCAGTTCCCTAGTATCCCCCGGGACAGGCTATGGCTACACCTTC. The encoded protein is CASSLVSPGTGYGYTF. The chain recombines TRBV19 with TRBJ1-2, with TRBD1 identical over 8 bases. Trimming took 8 bases from V and 4 from J; bases not matched to a gene: 15. This CDR3 has 16 amino acids. Germline V gene lookup returns CDR1 LNHDA and CDR2 SQIVND (reference sequence).